The sample holds a few counts of the clone carrying this TCR beta chain. The antigen is unknown. The data belong to a study of T-cell memory formation after mild COVID-19. About the research overall: The two donors had largely donor-specific TCR clusters. Study-level findings and limits: Balance between CD4 and CD8 was seen in clones contracting day 15 to 85, and a CD4+ lean was seen in later expanders.

CDR1 is SNHLY, CDR2 FYNNEI, per germline. V lost 6 bases and J lost 0, with 8 bases in between. The CDR3 is 13 residues long. Each CDR3 protein is one row after TCRdb ran MiXCR on the 5' RACE reads. This sample has roughly 550,000 distinct CDR3 sequences; just over 20% occur once, and the top ten carry approximately 13%. The TCR comes from an adult woman who had mild COVID-19 (a few samples of this study predate the infection). Cell type and time point are not known. The chain carries TRBV2 and TRBJ1-1; D unclear. Sequenced input: PBMCs or a T cell subset sorted from them (not recorded which). CDR3 coding DNA: TGTGCCAGCAGGAGGGCGGTGAACACTGAAGCTTTCTTT. Its protein product is CASRRAVNTEAFF.